This is a list of T cell receptor beta chains from one sample in a study of T cell changes during pregnancy in multiple sclerosis. Using immunoSEQ multiplex PCR, the repertoire was profiled, and TCRdb retains in-frame clones only, with some absent. Of about 70,000 clones in the sample, approximately 94% were seen once. Sequences were derived from peripheral blood, sampled in the third trimester of pregnancy. Source of these receptors: a female donor with multiple sclerosis, enrolled in a pregnancy study. The CDR3 runs from the conserved cysteine through the conserved F or W. The order of the fields is D gene, clone size, V gene, J gene, CDR3 length, CDR3 protein, CDR3 DNA. The D gene is left open where the match is weak. Only part of the rows carry a size: once, few, many, or a class if the clone is expanded.

D: -
size: -
V: TRBV19
J: TRBJ2-2
length: 13
CDR3: CASSRIEPGELFF
DNA: TGTGCCAGTAGTCGCATAGAACCCGGGGAGCTGTTTTTT

D: -
size: -
V: TRBV5-6
J: TRBJ1-2
length: 13
CDR3: CASSRQVLQGYTF
DNA: TGTGCCAGCAGCCGACAGGTACTGCAGGGCTACACCTTC

D: -
size: -
V: TRBV2
J: TRBJ1-2
length: 13
CDR3: CASSERVPYGYTF
DNA: TGTGCCAGCAGCGAACGGGTTCCCTATGGCTACACCTTC

D: TRBD1
size: -
V: TRBV13
J: TRBJ1-1
length: 14
CDR3: CASSLRQGENEAFF
DNA: TGTGCCAGCAGCTTGCGACAGGGGGAGAATGAAGCTTTCTTT

D: TRBD1
size: -
V: TRBV5-4
J: TRBJ1-1
length: 16
CDR3: CASSWGGQGGNTEAFF
DNA: TGTGCCAGCAGCTGGGGTGGACAGGGAGGGAACACTGAAGCTTTCTTT

D: TRBD2
size: once
V: TRBV7-2
J: TRBJ2-3
length: 17
CDR3: CASSLLKTSGGADTQYF
DNA: TGTGCCAGCAGCCTGCTAAAGACTAGCGGGGGGGCAGATACGCAGTATTTT

D: -
size: -
V: TRBV6-6
J: TRBJ2-3
length: 10
CDR3: CASEAGTQYF
DNA: TGTGCCAGCGAAGCGGGTACGCAGTATTTT

D: -
size: -
V: TRBV9
J: TRBJ1-2
length: 16
CDR3: CASSVALSGVSYGYTF
DNA: TGTGCCAGCAGCGTAGCCCTCAGTGGAGTCTCCTATGGCTACACCTTC

D: TRBD1
size: -
V: TRBV6-6
J: TRBJ1-2
length: 14
CDR3: CASSSTGQGAGYTF
DNA: TGTGCCAGCAGTTCTACGGGACAGGGAGCTGGCTACACCTTC

D: -
size: -
V: TRBV7-9
J: TRBJ2-3
length: 15
CDR3: CASSSRGRGTDTQYF
DNA: TGTGCCAGCAGCTCCAGGGGTCGAGGCACAGATACGCAGTATTTT

D: TRBD1
size: -
V: TRBV29-1
J: TRBJ2-7
length: 14
CDR3: CSVESGGTGSEQYF
DNA: TGCAGCGTTGAATCAGGGGGGACAGGGAGCGAGCAGTACTTC

D: TRBD2
size: -
V: TRBV19
J: TRBJ2-1
length: 13
CDR3: CASRFLAGDEQFF
DNA: TGTGCCAGTAGGTTCCTAGCGGGCGATGAGCAGTTCTTC

D: TRBD1
size: -
V: TRBV5-4
J: TRBJ2-7
length: 13
CDR3: CASSFRGLGEQYF
DNA: TGTGCCAGCAGCTTCAGGGGGCTGGGGGAGCAGTACTTC

D: TRBD1
size: -
V: TRBV19
J: TRBJ1-2
length: 18
CDR3: CASCWMVWQGARGNGYTF
DNA: TGTGCCAGTTGCTGGATGGTGTGGCAGGGGGCGCGGGGGAATGGCTACACCTTC

D: -
size: few
V: TRBV30
J: TRBJ1-1
length: 14
CDR3: CAWSVKFPDTEAFF
DNA: TGTGCCTGGAGCGTCAAATTCCCAGACACTGAAGCTTTCTTT

D: TRBD1
size: -
V: TRBV4-2
J: TRBJ2-2
length: 15
CDR3: CASSQGDRNTGELFF
DNA: TGTGCCAGCAGCCAAGGGGACAGAAACACCGGGGAGCTGTTTTTT

D: -
size: few
V: TRBV11-1
J: TRBJ2-3
length: 14
CDR3: CASSLGGRTDTQYF
DNA: TGTGCCAGCAGCTTAGGGGGCCGGACAGATACGCAGTATTTT

D: -
size: -
V: TRBV2
J: TRBJ2-5
length: 13
CDR3: CASSVGGLETQYF
DNA: TGTGCCAGCAGTGTGGGGGGGCTGGAGACCCAGTACTTC

D: TRBD1
size: -
V: TRBV7-2
J: TRBJ2-2
length: 16
CDR3: CASSLRPLQGAGELFF
DNA: TGTGCCAGCAGCTTGCGACCCCTACAGGGGGCCGGGGAGCTGTTTTTT

D: TRBD1
size: -
V: TRBV6-5
J: TRBJ2-4
length: 16
CDR3: CASSYRIGTGGDIQYF
DNA: TGTGCCAGCAGTTATAGAATTGGGACAGGGGGCGACATTCAGTACTTC

D: TRBD1
size: -
V: TRBV7-3
J: TRBJ2-2
length: 16
CDR3: CASSLLPGQGTGELFF
DNA: TGTGCCAGCAGCCTTCTCCCGGGACAGGGGACCGGGGAGCTGTTTTTT

D: -
size: -
V: TRBV4-3
J: TRBJ2-7
length: 14
CDR3: CASSQGAISYEQYF
DNA: TGCGCCAGCAGCCAAGGGGCCATCTCCTACGAGCAGTACTTC

D: -
size: -
V: TRBV19
J: TRBJ2-1
length: 14
CDR3: CASSLAPGYNEQFF
DNA: TGTGCCAGTAGTTTAGCCCCGGGGTACAATGAGCAGTTCTTC

D: TRBD2
size: -
V: TRBV5-1
J: TRBJ2-6
length: 16
CDR3: CASSRSGTSGANVLTF
DNA: TGCGCCAGCAGCAGATCCGGGACTAGCGGGGCCAACGTCCTGACTTTC

D: -
size: -
V: TRBV6-1
J: TRBJ1-5
length: 14
CDR3: CASRAEGGNQPQHF
DNA: TGTGCCAGCAGGGCCGAGGGTGGCAATCAGCCCCAGCATTTT

D: TRBD1
size: -
V: TRBV7-2
J: TRBJ2-6
length: 19
CDR3: CASSLSGTGGLVGANVLTF
DNA: TGTGCCAGCAGCTTATCCGGGACAGGGGGTCTAGTTGGGGCCAACGTCCTGACTTTC

D: -
size: -
V: TRBV7-9
J: TRBJ1-1
length: 14
CDR3: CASSSRTGPGGAFF
DNA: TGTGCCAGCAGCTCACGCACAGGGCCGGGCGGAGCTTTCTTT

D: -
size: once
V: TRBV7-2
J: TRBJ2-4
length: 15
CDR3: CASSPPRGASNIQYF
DNA: TGTGCCAGCAGCCCCCCTCGGGGGGCGTCGAACATTCAGTACTTC

D: TRBD1
size: -
V: TRBV15
J: TRBJ2-5
length: 15
CDR3: CATSAGTGGKQTQYF
DNA: TGTGCCACCAGCGCCGGGACAGGGGGCAAACAGACCCAGTACTTC

D: -
size: -
V: TRBV19
J: TRBJ1-5
length: 13
CDR3: CASGLSRNQPQHF
DNA: TGTGCCAGTGGGCTGTCTCGCAATCAGCCCCAGCATTTT

D: -
size: -
V: TRBV20-1
J: TRBJ1-1
length: 11
CDR3: CSLPGVTEAFF
DNA: TGCAGCCTCCCCGGGGTTACTGAAGCTTTCTTT

D: -
size: -
V: TRBV2
J: TRBJ1-2
length: 14
CDR3: CASSEDRGTNGYTF
DNA: TGTGCCAGCAGTGAAGATCGGGGTACGAATGGCTACACCTTC

D: TRBD1
size: -
V: TRBV29-1
J: TRBJ1-2
length: 13
CDR3: CSVEGQGTGGYTF
DNA: TGCAGCGTTGAGGGACAGGGAACGGGTGGCTACACCTTC

D: TRBD1
size: -
V: TRBV30
J: TRBJ1-4
length: 15
CDR3: CAWSPHRGYGEKLFF
DNA: TGTGCCTGGAGTCCTCACAGGGGCTATGGTGAAAAACTGTTTTTT

D: TRBD2
size: -
V: TRBV7-2
J: TRBJ2-3
length: 18
CDR3: CASSSGLAGLGSTDTQYF
DNA: TGTGCCAGCAGCTCGGGACTAGCGGGACTAGGGTCCACAGATACGCAGTATTTT

D: -
size: -
V: TRBV27
J: TRBJ1-2
length: 14
CDR3: CASSLTPEIYGYTF
DNA: TGTGCCAGCAGTCTTACTCCGGAGATCTATGGCTACACCTTC

D: TRBD1
size: -
V: TRBV30
J: TRBJ2-7
length: 13
CDR3: CACSSGTGSEQYF
DNA: TGTGCCTGTTCCTCCGGGACAGGGAGTGAGCAGTACTTC

D: TRBD1
size: few
V: TRBV4-3
J: TRBJ2-2
length: 16
CDR3: CASSQEQTGTTGELFF
DNA: TGCGCCAGCAGCCAAGAGCAGACAGGGACCACCGGGGAGCTGTTTTTT

D: -
size: once
V: TRBV4-3
J: TRBJ2-1
length: 15
CDR3: CASSQIRDSSNEQFF
DNA: TGCGCCAGCAGCCAGATACGGGACTCGTCGAATGAGCAGTTCTTC

D: TRBD1
size: -
V: TRBV9
J: TRBJ1-5
length: 14
CDR3: CASSAGQGGQPQHF
DNA: TGTGCCAGCAGCGCCGGACAGGGAGGTCAGCCCCAGCATTTT

D: -
size: -
V: TRBV15
J: TRBJ1-1
length: 13
CDR3: CATSRAGGTEAFF
DNA: TGTGCCACCAGCAGGGCGGGGGGTACTGAAGCTTTCTTT

D: -
size: -
V: TRBV7-9
J: TRBJ1-2
length: 18
CDR3: CASRSASPKGGFNYGYTF
DNA: TGTGCCAGCAGATCCGCTTCCCCTAAAGGAGGGTTTAACTATGGCTACACCTTC

D: -
size: -
V: TRBV7-9
J: TRBJ2-7
length: 15
CDR3: CASSWDQQGGYEQYF
DNA: TGTGCCAGCAGTTGGGACCAGCAAGGGGGCTACGAGCAGTACTTC

D: TRBD1
size: once
V: TRBV19
J: TRBJ1-2
length: 16
CDR3: CASSQSVGDRVSGYTF
DNA: TGTGCCAGTAGTCAATCTGTCGGGGACAGGGTATCGGGCTACACCTTC

D: TRBD1
size: -
V: TRBV9
J: TRBJ2-3
length: 15
CDR3: CASSVGQGATDTQYF
DNA: TGTGCCAGCAGCGTTGGACAGGGGGCAACAGATACGCAGTATTTT

D: -
size: -
V: TRBV7-7
J: TRBJ2-2
length: 16
CDR3: CASSSQLAPFTGELFF
DNA: TGTGCCAGCAGCTCACAGCTAGCCCCATTCACCGGGGAGCTGTTTTTT

D: TRBD2
size: -
V: TRBV27
J: TRBJ2-1
length: 15
CDR3: CASSLRGGTSREQFF
DNA: TGTGCCAGCAGTTTACGGGGGGGCACCTCTAGAGAGCAGTTCTTC

D: -
size: once
V: TRBV7-2
J: TRBJ2-1
length: 15
CDR3: CASSLGVSSYNEQFF
DNA: TGTGCCAGCAGCTTGGGCGTCTCCTCCTACAATGAGCAGTTCTTC

D: TRBD1
size: -
V: TRBV9
J: TRBJ1-6
length: 12
CDR3: CASSVARGSLHF
DNA: TGTGCCAGCAGCGTAGCCAGGGGGTCCCTCCACTTT

D: -
size: -
V: TRBV19
J: TRBJ2-2
length: 14
CDR3: CASSSDTRGGELFF
DNA: TGTGCCAGTAGTTCGGATACCCGAGGGGGGGAGCTGTTTTTT

D: TRBD1
size: -
V: TRBV18
J: TRBJ1-1
length: 15
CDR3: CASAQSGTGGTEAFF
DNA: TGTGCCAGCGCGCAGTCCGGGACAGGGGGCACTGAAGCTTTCTTT

D: TRBD1
size: -
V: TRBV23-1
J: TRBJ2-2
length: 19
CDR3: CASSQSPGTGGGRTGELFF
DNA: TGCGCCAGCAGTCAATCCCCCGGGACAGGGGGCGGACGGACCGGGGAGCTGTTTTTT

D: TRBD1
size: -
V: TRBV6-5
J: TRBJ1-2
length: 14
CDR3: CASKVIGQGNGYTF
DNA: TGTGCCAGCAAAGTAATCGGACAGGGGAATGGCTACACCTTC

D: -
size: -
V: TRBV29-1
J: TRBJ1-2
length: 13
CDR3: CSVEPRANYGYTF
DNA: TGCAGCGTTGAACCCAGGGCTAACTATGGCTACACCTTC

D: TRBD2
size: -
V: TRBV14
J: TRBJ2-7
length: 15
CDR3: CASSQGLAEIYEQYF
DNA: TGTGCCAGCAGCCAAGGGCTAGCGGAGATCTACGAGCAGTACTTC

D: TRBD1
size: -
V: TRBV7-3
J: TRBJ2-5
length: 14
CDR3: CASSDRGPGETQYF
DNA: TGTGCCAGCAGCGACAGGGGTCCGGGGGAGACCCAGTACTTC

D: -
size: -
V: TRBV7-3
J: TRBJ2-1
length: 12
CDR3: CASSLMAGEQFF
DNA: TGTGCCAGCAGCTTAATGGCGGGGGAGCAGTTCTTC

D: TRBD1
size: -
V: TRBV5-4
J: TRBJ2-7
length: 16
CDR3: CASSPGTVIGAYEQYF
DNA: TGTGCCAGCAGCCCGGGGACAGTAATAGGTGCCTACGAGCAGTACTTC